This T cell receptor beta chain emerged from a study of T cells in Graves' hyperthyroidism and ophthalmopathy. Study-wide background: Peripheral blood draws took place at initial diagnosis, ahead of any treatment.

It was RNA transcripts that yielded the amplified TCR beta CDR3 regions. Using the HTBI primer set, a first-round RT-PCR was run on the TCR CDR3. TCRdb itself ran the multiplex PCR reads through MiXCR, one entry per CDR3 protein. Of over 700,000 distinct CDR3 sequences listed, 35% to 45% are singletons. From germline, CDR1 is LNHDA and CDR2 SQIVND (reference sequence). V lost 6 bases, J lost 7 bases, and 9 bases stayed unmatched. This CDR3 has 15 residues. Findings and limits, study-wide: The model forecast ophthalmopathy, anticipating it by a median approximately 6.1 months before onset.

Concerning this clonotype: Antigen: not known.

The receptor's source is a man aged 18-30 years with Graves' hyperthyroidism. Material: blood. V gene TRBV19 combines with J gene TRBJ2-2, with TRBD1 matching 9 bases. The CDR3 here is CASRSGQGIVGELFF. The CDR3 DNA follows: TGTGCCAGTAGATCGGGACAGGGTATCGTCGGGGAGCTGTTTTTT.